A single sample gave rise to the 6 T cell receptor beta chains below, sequenced in a study of T cell repertoires in cytomegalovirus infection (dated 2019 in TCRdb). TCRdb lists the instrument as Illumina HiSeq 1500. Starting from the raw public reads, TCRdb applied fastp trimming at Q25, assembled clones with MiXCR and retained in-frame beta chains. Each CDR3 protein appears once, grouped with its most common genes and DNA. The sample profile shows under 200,000 distinct CDR3 sequences; 8% to 10% of them were found once. Approximately 4.6% of the sample belongs to the ten largest clones. Material: PBMCs. All receptors derive from a human donor in good health (CMV status not recorded). Some clones in this sample may be carry-over from other donors' samples.

In this sample, this clonotype turned up many times. DNA for the CDR3: TGTGCCAGCAGTTTTGCCAACTCAGGAGGGGAAAAACTGTTTTTT. Its protein product is CASSFANSGGEKLFF. The V gene is TRBV12-3 or TRBV12-4, the J gene TRBJ1-4; the D is unclear. The CDR3 is made up of 15 amino acids. V was cut by 3 bases and J by 8 bases, with 16 bases left in between.

This clonotype was recorded a few times. V gene TRBV20-1 combines with J gene TRBJ2-7; D unresolved. Germline values: CDR1 DFQATT, CDR2 SNEGSKA (reference sequence). The CDR3 covers 14 residues. The germline V and J ends were trimmed by 2 bases and 2 bases, with 13 bases remaining between them. CDR3 region: CSARKVVGTYEQYF. DNA of the CDR3: TGCAGTGCTAGAAAGGTAGTCGGAACCTACGAGCAGTACTTC.

This clonotype was recorded many times. The V call is TRBV7-2, the J call TRBJ1-1, with D hard to call. CDR3 length: 15 amino acids. V lost 1 base and J 1 base, leaving 10 bases between the germline ends. Germline CDR1 and CDR2: SGHTA and FQGNSA. Written as DNA, the CDR3 is TGTGCCAGCAGCTTAGGGTGGAGATCGAACACTGAAGCTTTCTTT. Amino acid sequence: CASSLGWRSNTEAFF. Drawing the rest from reference TRBV7-2 and TRBJ1-1, the complete variable domain is GAGVSQSPSNKVTEKGKDVELRCDPISGHTALYWYRQSLGQGLEFLIYFQGNSAPDKSGLPSDRFSAERTGGSVSTLTIQRTQQEDSAVYLCASSLGWRSNTEAFFGQGTRLTVV.

Many counts were recorded for this clonotype. For the CDR3, the DNA is TGTGCCAGCAGCTTAGTGGGGGCGCGCGGAGATACGCAGTATTTT. As protein: CASSLVGARGDTQYF. The J gene is TRBJ2-3, the V gene TRBV7-2, with D possibly TRBD1 on 6 matching bases. With 1 base removed from V and 5 bases from J, the gap between germline ends came to 13 bases. Germline assignment: CDR1 SGHTA and CDR2 FQGNSA. There are 15 residues in the CDR3. The whole variable domain, filled in from reference TRBV7-2 and TRBJ2-3, reads GAGVSQSPSNKVTEKGKDVELRCDPISGHTALYWYRQSLGQGLEFLIYFQGNSAPDKSGLPSDRFSAERTGGSVSTLTIQRTQQEDSAVYLCASSLVGARGDTQYFGPGTRLTVL.

This clonotype came up many times. This chain links TRBV10-3 with TRBJ1-1; D uncertain. The ends were cut back, 0 bases at V and 1 base at J, with 6 bases in the middle. The CDR3 is made up of 14 amino acids. The germline gives CDR1 ENHRY, CDR2 SYGVKD. The CDR3 DNA sequence: TGTGCCATCAGTGAGTCGGACCGGAACACTGAAGCTTTCTTT. Residues: CAISESDRNTEAFF.

This clonotype was recorded many times. The chain recombines TRBV7-2 with TRBJ1-1; D is ambiguous. Trimming removed 3 bases from V and 0 bases from J, with 8 bases in between. CDR3 length equals 14 residues. Germline V gene sequence: CDR1 SGHTA, CDR2 FQGNSA. CDR3 sequence: CASSFGRLNTEAFF. The CDR3 nucleotides read TGTGCCAGCAGCTTCGGCAGGTTGAACACTGAAGCTTTCTTT.